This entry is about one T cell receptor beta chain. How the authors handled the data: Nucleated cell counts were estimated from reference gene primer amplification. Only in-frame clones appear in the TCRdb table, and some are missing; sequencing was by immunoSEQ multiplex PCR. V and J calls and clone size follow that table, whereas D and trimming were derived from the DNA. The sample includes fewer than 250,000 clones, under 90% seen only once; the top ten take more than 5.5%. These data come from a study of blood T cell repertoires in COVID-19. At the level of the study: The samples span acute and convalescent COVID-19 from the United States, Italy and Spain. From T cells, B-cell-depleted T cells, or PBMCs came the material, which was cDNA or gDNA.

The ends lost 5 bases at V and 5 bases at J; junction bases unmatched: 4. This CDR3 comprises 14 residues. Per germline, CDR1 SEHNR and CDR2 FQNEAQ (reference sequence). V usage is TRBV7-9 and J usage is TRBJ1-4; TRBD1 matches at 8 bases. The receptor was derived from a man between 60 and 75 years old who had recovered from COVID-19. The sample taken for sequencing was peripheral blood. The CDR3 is CASSRDRRNEKLFF. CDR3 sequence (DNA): TGTGCCAGCAGCCGGGACAGGCGAAATGAAAAACTGTTTTTT.